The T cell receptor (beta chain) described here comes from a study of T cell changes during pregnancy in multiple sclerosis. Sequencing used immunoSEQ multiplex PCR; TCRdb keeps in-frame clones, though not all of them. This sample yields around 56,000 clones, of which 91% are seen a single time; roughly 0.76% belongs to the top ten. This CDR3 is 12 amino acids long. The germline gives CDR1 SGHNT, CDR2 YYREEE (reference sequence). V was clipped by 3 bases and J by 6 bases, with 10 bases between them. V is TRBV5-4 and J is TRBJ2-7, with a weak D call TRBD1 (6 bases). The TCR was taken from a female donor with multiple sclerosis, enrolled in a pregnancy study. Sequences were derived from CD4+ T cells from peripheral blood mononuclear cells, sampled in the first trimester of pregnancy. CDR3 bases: TGTGCCAGCAGCTCGGACAGTACCGAGCAGTACTTC. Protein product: CASSSDSTEQYF.